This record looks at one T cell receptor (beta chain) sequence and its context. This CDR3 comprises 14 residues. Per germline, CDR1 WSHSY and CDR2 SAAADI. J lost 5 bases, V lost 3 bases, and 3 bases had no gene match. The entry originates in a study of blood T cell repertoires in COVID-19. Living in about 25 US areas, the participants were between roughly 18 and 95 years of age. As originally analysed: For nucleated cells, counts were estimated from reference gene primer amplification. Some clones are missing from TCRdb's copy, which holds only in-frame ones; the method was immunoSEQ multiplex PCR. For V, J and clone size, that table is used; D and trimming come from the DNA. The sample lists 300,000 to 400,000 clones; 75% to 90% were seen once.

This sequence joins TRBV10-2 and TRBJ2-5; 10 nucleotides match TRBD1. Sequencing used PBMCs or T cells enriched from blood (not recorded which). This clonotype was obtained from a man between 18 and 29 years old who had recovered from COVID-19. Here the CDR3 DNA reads TGCGCCAGCAGTGAAGGGACAGGGGTCGAGACCCAGTACTTC. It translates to CASSEGTGVETQYF.